This T cell receptor (beta chain) is from a study of CD8 T cells in ankylosing spondylitis. Study-level points and caveats: Disease-linked clones bore a CD8+ phenotype and were relatively rare in peripheral blood. Researchers reportedly found disease-linked clones significantly enriched in matched ankylosing spondylitis synovial fluid. Certain motif variants had earlier appeared in reactive arthritis synovial fluid and blood.

V was cut by 5 bases and J by 3 bases, with 14 bases left in between. The CDR3 runs to 14 residues. The germline gives CDR1 LNHNV, CDR2 YYDKDF (reference sequence). This clonotype was recorded a few times. The antigen is not known. TCRdb redid the calling of the 5' RACE reads with MiXCR, one entry per CDR3 protein. The repertoire holds about 320,000 distinct CDR3 sequences, with around 10% as singletons. The sequence was collected from a female donor with ankylosing spondylitis or in good health (not recorded which). Sequenced: blood, either unsorted or a sorted T cell fraction (not recorded which). The chain combines TRBV15 with TRBJ2-7; the D gene is possibly TRBD2 (6 bases). The DNA for the CDR3 is TGTGCCACCAGCCCCGGGAGCCTAATCTACGAGCAGTACTTC. This gives the protein CATSPGSLIYEQYF.